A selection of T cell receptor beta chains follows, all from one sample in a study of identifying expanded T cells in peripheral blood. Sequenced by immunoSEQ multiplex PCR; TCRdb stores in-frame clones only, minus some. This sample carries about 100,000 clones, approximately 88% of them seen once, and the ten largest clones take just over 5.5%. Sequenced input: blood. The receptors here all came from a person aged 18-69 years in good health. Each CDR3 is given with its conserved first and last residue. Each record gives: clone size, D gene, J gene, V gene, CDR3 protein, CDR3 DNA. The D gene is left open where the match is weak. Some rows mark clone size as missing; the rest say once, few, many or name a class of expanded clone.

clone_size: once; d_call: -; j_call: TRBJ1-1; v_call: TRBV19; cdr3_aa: CASSIVGRENTEAFF; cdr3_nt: TGTGCCAGTAGTATAGTAGGCAGGGAGAACACTGAAGCTTTCTTT
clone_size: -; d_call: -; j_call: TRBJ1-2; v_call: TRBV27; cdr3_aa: CASSPQTVNYGYTF; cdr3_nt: TGTGCCAGCAGCCCTCAGACGGTTAACTATGGCTACACCTTC
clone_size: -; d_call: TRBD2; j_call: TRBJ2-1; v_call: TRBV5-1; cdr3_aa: CASSGDLAGATYNEQFF; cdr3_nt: TGCGCCAGCAGCGGGGACTTGGCGGGAGCTACCTACAATGAGCAGTTCTTC
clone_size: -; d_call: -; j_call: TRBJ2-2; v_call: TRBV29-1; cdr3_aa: CSVLTGPNTGELFF; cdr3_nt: TGCAGCGTCCTGACAGGCCCTAACACCGGGGAGCTGTTTTTT
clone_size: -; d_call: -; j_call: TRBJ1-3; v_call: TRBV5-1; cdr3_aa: CASSKSDGGNTIYF; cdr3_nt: TGCGCCAGCAGCAAGTCAGACGGAGGAAACACCATATATTTT
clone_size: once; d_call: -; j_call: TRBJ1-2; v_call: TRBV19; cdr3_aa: CASSMGRINYGYTF; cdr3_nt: TGTGCCAGTAGTATGGGCAGAATTAACTATGGCTACACCTTC
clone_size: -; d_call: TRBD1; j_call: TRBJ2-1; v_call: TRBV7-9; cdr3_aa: CASSIGTGRYNEQFF; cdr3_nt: TGTGCCAGCAGCATCGGGACAGGGAGATACAATGAGCAGTTCTTC
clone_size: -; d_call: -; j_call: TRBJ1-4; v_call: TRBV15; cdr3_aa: CATSRDPGLNEKLFF; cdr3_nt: TGTGCCACCAGCAGAGATCCGGGTTTGAATGAAAAACTGTTTTTT
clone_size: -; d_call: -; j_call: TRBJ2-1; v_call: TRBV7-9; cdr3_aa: CASTLEWSYNEQFF; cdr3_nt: TGTGCCAGCACCTTAGAGTGGTCCTACAATGAGCAGTTCTTC
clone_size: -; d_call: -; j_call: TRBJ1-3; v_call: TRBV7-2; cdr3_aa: CASSLVWGPGNTIYF; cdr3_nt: TGTGCCAGCAGCTTAGTTTGGGGTCCTGGAAACACCATATATTTT
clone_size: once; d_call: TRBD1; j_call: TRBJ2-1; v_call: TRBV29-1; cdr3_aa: CSVEGQGLDNEQFF; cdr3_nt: TGCAGCGTTGAGGGACAGGGGCTAGACAATGAGCAGTTCTTC
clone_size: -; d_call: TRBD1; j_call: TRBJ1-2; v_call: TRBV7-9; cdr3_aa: CASSPMGTGRTYGYTF; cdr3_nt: TGTGCCAGCAGCCCGATGGGGACAGGCCGAACCTATGGCTACACCTTC
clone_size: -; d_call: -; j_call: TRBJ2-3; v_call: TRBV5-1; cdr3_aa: CASSRSGAWRTDTQYF; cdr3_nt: TGCGCCAGCAGCAGATCCGGGGCCTGGCGGACAGATACGCAGTATTTT
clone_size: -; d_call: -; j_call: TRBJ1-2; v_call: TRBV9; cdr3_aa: CASRDVGSSGGYGYTF; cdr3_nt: TGTGCCAGCAGGGACGTAGGATCCTCGGGGGGCTATGGCTACACCTTC
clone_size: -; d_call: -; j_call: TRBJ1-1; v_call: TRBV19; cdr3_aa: CASIRRGATEAFF; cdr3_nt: TGTGCCAGTATCAGACGGGGGGCCACTGAAGCTTTCTTT
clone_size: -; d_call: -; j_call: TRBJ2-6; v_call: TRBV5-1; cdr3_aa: CASSEGTGANVLTF; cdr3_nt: TGCGCCAGCAGCGAGGGTACCGGGGCCAACGTCCTGACTTTC
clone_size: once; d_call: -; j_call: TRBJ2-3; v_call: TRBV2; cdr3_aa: CASRLPRGTDTQYF; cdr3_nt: TGTGCCAGCAGATTACCGAGGGGCACAGATACGCAGTATTTT
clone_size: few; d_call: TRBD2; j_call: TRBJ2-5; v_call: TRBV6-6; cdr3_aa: CASSHRGGGETQYF; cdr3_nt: TGTGCCAGCAGCCACCGGGGGGGCGGTGAGACCCAGTACTTC
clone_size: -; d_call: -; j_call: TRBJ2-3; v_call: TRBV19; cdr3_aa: CASNQGRADTQYF; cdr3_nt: TGTGCCAGTAATCAGGGGCGGGCAGATACGCAGTATTTT
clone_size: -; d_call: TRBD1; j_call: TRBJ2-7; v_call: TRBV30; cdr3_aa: CAWRGVGTGAYEQYF; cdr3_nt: TGTGCCTGGAGAGGTGTGGGGACAGGAGCCTACGAGCAGTACTTC
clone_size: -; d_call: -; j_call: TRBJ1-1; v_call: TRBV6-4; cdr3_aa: CASSDARGRKAFF; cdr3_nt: TGTGCCAGCAGTGACGCCAGGGGCCGTAAAGCTTTCTTT
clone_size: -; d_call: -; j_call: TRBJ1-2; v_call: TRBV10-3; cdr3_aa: CAIKREGEANYGYTF; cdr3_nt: TGTGCCATCAAAAGGGAAGGTGAAGCTAACTATGGCTACACCTTC
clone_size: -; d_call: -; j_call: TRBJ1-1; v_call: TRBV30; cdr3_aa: CAWNYRGLGTEAFF; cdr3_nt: TGTGCCTGGAATTATAGGGGTTTGGGCACTGAAGCTTTCTTT
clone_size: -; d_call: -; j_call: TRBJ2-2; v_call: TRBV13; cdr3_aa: CASSPRLGELFF; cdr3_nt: TGTGCCAGCAGCCCCAGGCTCGGGGAGCTGTTTTTT
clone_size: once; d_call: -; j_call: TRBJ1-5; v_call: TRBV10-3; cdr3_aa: CAISESVGLQGNQPQHF; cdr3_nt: TGTGCCATCAGTGAGTCCGTCGGTCTACAGGGCAATCAGCCCCAGCATTTT
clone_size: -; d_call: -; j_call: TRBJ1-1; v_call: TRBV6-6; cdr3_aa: CASSPSRGAFF; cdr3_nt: TGTGCCAGCAGTCCCTCCAGAGGAGCTTTCTTT
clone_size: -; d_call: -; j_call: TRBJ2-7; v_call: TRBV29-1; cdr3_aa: CSAQAGLADSSYEQYF; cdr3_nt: TGCAGCGCTCAAGCTGGTCTAGCGGACAGCTCCTACGAGCAGTACTTC
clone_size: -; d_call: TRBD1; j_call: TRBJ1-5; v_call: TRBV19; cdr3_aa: CASSNRQGAIRQPQHF; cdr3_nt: TGTGCCAGTAGTAATAGACAGGGGGCGATCCGTCAGCCCCAGCATTTT
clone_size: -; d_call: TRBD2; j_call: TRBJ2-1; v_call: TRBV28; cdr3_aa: CASSLLRSGGNEQFF; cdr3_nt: TGTGCCAGCAGTTTATTGCGGTCGGGAGGCAATGAGCAGTTCTTC
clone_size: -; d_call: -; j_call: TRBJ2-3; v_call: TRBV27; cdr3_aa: CASSSWRGVGTDTQYF; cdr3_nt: TGTGCCAGCAGTTCCTGGAGGGGGGTGGGCACAGATACGCAGTATTTT
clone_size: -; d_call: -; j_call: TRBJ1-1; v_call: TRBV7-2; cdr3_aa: CASSLVGGVDTEAFF; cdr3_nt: TGTGCCAGCAGCTTAGTAGGGGGGGTTGACACTGAAGCTTTCTTT
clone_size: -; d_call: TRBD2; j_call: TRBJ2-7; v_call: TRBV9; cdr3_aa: CASSVGREGYEQYF; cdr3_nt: TGTGCCAGCAGCGTAGGGCGGGAGGGGTACGAGCAGTACTTC
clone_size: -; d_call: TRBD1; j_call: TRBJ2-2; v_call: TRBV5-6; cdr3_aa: CASSFGIGQGTGELFF; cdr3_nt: TGTGCCAGCAGCTTCGGTATTGGACAGGGAACCGGGGAGCTGTTTTTT
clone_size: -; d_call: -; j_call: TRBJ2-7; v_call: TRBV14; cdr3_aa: CASSQDWRYEQYF; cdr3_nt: TGTGCCAGCAGCCAAGATTGGCGTTACGAGCAGTACTTC
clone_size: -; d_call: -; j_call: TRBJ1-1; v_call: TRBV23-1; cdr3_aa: CASSRKGGAHVDTEAFF; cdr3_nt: TGCGCCAGCAGTCGCAAAGGGGGGGCCCATGTGGATACTGAAGCTTTCTTT
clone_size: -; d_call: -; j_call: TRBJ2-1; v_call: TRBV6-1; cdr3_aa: CASMLYNEQFF; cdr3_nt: TGTGCCAGCATGCTCTACAATGAGCAGTTCTTC
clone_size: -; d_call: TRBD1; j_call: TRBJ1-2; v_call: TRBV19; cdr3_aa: CASSIDSGTGKSLGYTF; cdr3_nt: TGTGCCAGTAGTATAGATTCCGGGACAGGGAAATCGCTAGGCTACACCTTC
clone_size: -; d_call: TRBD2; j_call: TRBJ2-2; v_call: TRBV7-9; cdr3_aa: CASSHQSSGRNTGELFF; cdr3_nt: TGTGCCAGCAGCCACCAATCTAGCGGGAGAAATACCGGGGAGCTGTTTTTT
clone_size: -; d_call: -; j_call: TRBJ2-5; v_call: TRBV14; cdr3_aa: CASSQLGVQETQYF; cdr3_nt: TGTGCCAGCAGCCAACTGGGGGTCCAGGAGACCCAGTACTTC
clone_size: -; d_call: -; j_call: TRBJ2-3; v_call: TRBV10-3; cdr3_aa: CAIRRGRDTDTQYF; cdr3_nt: TGTGCCATCAGGCGGGGACGCGACACAGATACGCAGTATTTT